The sequence of this TCR beta chain was determined in a study of human T cells and chemical hapten exposure. This CDR3 spans 14 amino acids. Germline CDR1 MNHEY, CDR2 SVGEGT. J lost 7 bases, V lost 4 bases, and 4 bases had no gene match. The time point here: patch test 1, 2 weeks after DPC sensitization. Treatment reported: therapeutic diphenylcyclopropenone sensitization with weekly scalp DPC. TCRdb reprocessed the RACE reads via MiXCR and lists one record per CDR3 protein. The data contain roughly 180,000 distinct CDR3 sequences, about 14% of them singletons. The specimen was whole blood, collected in connection with sensitization to the hapten diphenylcyclopropenone (DPC). The receptor's source is a woman in her 30s with alopecia areata. Some clones in this sample may be carry-over from other donors' samples. The rearrangement uses TRBV6-2 or TRBV6-3 and TRBJ2-1, with 10 bases fitting TRBD2. The CDR3 reads CASSLAGGRNEQFF. The CDR3 bases are TGTGCCAGCAGTTTAGCGGGAGGCAGGAATGAGCAGTTCTTC.